This T cell receptor beta chain was captured by sequencing in a study of neurological immune-mediated disorders. TCRdb fed the 5' RACE reads into MiXCR, producing one record per CDR3 protein. The table has 85,000 to 100,000 distinct CDR3 sequences, about 3.8% seen once; the top ten hold about 6%. Germline values: CDR1 MNHEY, CDR2 SMNVEV (reference sequence). The CDR3 spans 15 residues. The V gene end was trimmed by 5 bases and the J gene end by 11 bases; junction bases not matched to a gene: 11. This clonotype occurred many times. The chain links TRBV27 to TRBJ1-6, with TRBD1 identical over 8 bases. The source of this sequence is a woman aged 18-29 years with multiple sclerosis. The sequenced sample consisted of PBMCs. The CDR3 reads CASSPLDRGLAPLHF. CDR3 coding DNA: TGTGCCAGCAGTCCCTTAGACAGGGGCCTAGCACCCCTCCACTTT.